This TCR beta chain originates from a study of human thymus T cells. Study-level results: Thymic and blood repertoires showed apparently biased V and J gene usage.

The CDR3 contains 16 residues. The V and J ends lost 5 bases and 12 bases respectively, with 26 bases between them. The germline gives CDR1 SGHAT, CDR2 FQNNGV. Note on this clone: Its antigen is as yet unknown.

Donors were healthy Finnish infants having corrective surgery for congenital heart defects. During surgery, about 0.5-1 mL peripheral blood was drawn from four of eight donors. Method: immunoSEQ multiplex PCR; TCRdb's copy keeps in-frame clones and lacks some. The repertoire includes fewer than 55,000 clones, 90% to 95% of them detected once, and around 0.12% sits in the top ten. Source material: blood. The sequence derives from a boy younger than two with a congenital heart defect but otherwise immunologically healthy. The chain joins TRBV11-2 to TRBJ2-1, with D perhaps TRBD1 or TRBD2 (5 bases each). In DNA form, the CDR3 reads TGTGCCAGCAGCCCTAGGGCCACAGGACCCCCCCTAGCGCAGTTCTTC. Translation: CASSPRATGPPLAQFF.